The text below deals with one T cell receptor (beta chain). The antigen it recognizes is unknown. Base qualities are missing; no much larger clone stands one base away. Receptor amplification or capture employed multiplex PCR. These reads were obtained on an Illumina HiSeq 4000. To build TCR beta libraries, CDR3 regions were amplified by Arm-PCR using iRepertoire HTBI primers. Gel purification was performed on PCR products prior to sequencing. The paper's processing steps were these. Across samples, 55 to 80 TRBV and 13 to 15 TRBJ segments were identified and used for gene usage analysis of CDR3 amino acid clonotypes. Filtered high-quality paired reads were merged into contigs using COPE and FqMerger. BLAST was used to align contigs to IMGT TRBV, TRBD and TRBJ reference genes, and CDR3 was defined according to IMGT. Highly expanded clones were defined as clonotypes with a frequency above 0.1%. Shannon entropy was used to measure repertoire diversity, and the Gini coefficient was used to measure V-J evenness. Clonotypes shared by more than one individual were considered public. The raw public data were reprocessed by TCRdb itself: fastp quality trimming at Q25, MiXCR clonotype calling, in-frame beta chains only. Each record represents a unique CDR3 protein, reported with the most common genes and DNA among its rows. These V and J calls originate from TCRdb's pipeline instead of the authors' own analysis. The sample table records roughly 700,000 distinct CDR3 sequences; 25% to 35% of these occur just once. Roughly 40% of the sample lies in the top ten.

The data belong to a study of regulatory T cells in long-lasting Graves disease (dated by TCRdb to the early 2020s). With regard to the full study: Persistent Graves' disease was defined as antithyroid drug treatment for over 5 years with persistently positive TSH receptor autoantibodies. On average, persistent Graves' disease patients in the clinical cohort had been on antithyroid drugs for approximately ten years. The study was conducted in China and was registered as a clinical trial. Persistent Graves' disease patients were compared with newly diagnosed Graves' disease patients by peripheral blood TCR sequencing and RNA sequencing. A total of some 33 samples were covered by TCR sequencing, comprising approximately 13 persistent and 20 or so newly diagnosed Graves' disease patients. The investigation overall reported the following: The authors acknowledged the small sample size as a limitation that may reduce accuracy. Only peripheral blood was studied, because thyroid tissue, the primary lesion, was inaccessible. Lower TCR Shannon entropy and fewer highly expanded clones were observed in persistent Graves' disease patients than in newly diagnosed patients, which suggested clonal expansion. A larger number of public clonotypes was shared among persistent patients (approximately 2,600) than among newly diagnosed patients (around 880). Sequencing and analysis were limited to the TCR beta chain. TRBV28, TRBJ1-2 and TRBJ2-5 were preferentially used in persistent disease, while TRBV20-1 and TRBJ2-1 were favored in newly diagnosed disease.

For this chain, trimming is 7 bases at the V end and 4 bases at the J end, and the number of junction bases without a gene match is 13. The CDR3 holds 16 amino acids from the cysteine to the phenylalanine. Just CDR3 DNA is preserved here, 48 bases in frame from base 1. The germline V gene (reference sequence) supplies CDR1 LNHDA and CDR2 SQIVND. The sample's time point label, decoded: persistent/refractory GD, antithyroid drugs over 5 years with positive TRAb. For both TCR sequencing and RNA sequencing, RNA was extracted from PBMCs in TRIzol. The diagnosis of Graves' disease was made according to American Thyroid Association guidelines. Patients were recruited from an endocrinology department in Xi'an, China. From each patient, about 8.9 milliliters of peripheral blood was collected into an EDTA anticoagulant tube. Ficoll Paque Plus density gradient separation was used to isolate PBMCs, and no further T cell sorting was performed. An Agilent 2100 Bioanalyzer and agarose gel were used to check RNA quality, while a NanoDrop 2000 measured RNA concentration.

This material consisted of peripheral blood mononuclear cells (PBMCs), taken when the disease was refractory, from a patient treated with antithyroid drugs. The chain employs TRBV19 and TRBJ1-1; 9 bases in between match TRBD1. The TCR comes from a female donor with Graves disease. The CDR3 region reads CASNRGQGGRGTEAFF. The sequenced DNA: TGTGCCAGTAATAGGGGACAGGGAGGTAGGGGCACTGAAGCTTTCTTT.